The sequence of this T cell receptor beta chain was determined in a study of cytomegalovirus exposure and HLA in healthy donors. Study-wide points: It is likely that the observed cluster of highly shared sequence variants was a sequencing artifact. Rare sequences made up most TCRs, while some public TCRs were found in many donors. HLA-A and HLA-B allele assignments for most subjects were reportedly predicted accurately using TCR beta sequences.

Per germline, CDR1 MNHEY and CDR2 SVGAGI. The CDR3 loop spans 16 amino acids. V lost 0 bases and J 5 bases, leaving 14 bases between the germline ends. For this clone: Its specificity is not known.

The donors, nominally healthy at sampling, likely had unrecorded immune exposures. The PCR employed 60 Vbeta primers together with 13 Jbeta primers. Clones were read by immunoSEQ multiplex PCR, and TCRdb kept only the in-frame ones, dropping some. The table has around 200,000 clones, 70% to 85% seen once; the top ten hold around 1.7%. The chain links TRBV6-5 to TRBJ2-1; TRBD2 is a possible D gene (6 bases). The sequenced material came from PBMCs. The clonotype originates from a man aged 50 to 59 in good health and CMV-seronegative. Here the CDR3 DNA reads TGTGCCAGCAGTTACTCTGTCCTGGGGGGAAACAATGAGCAGTTCTTC. It translates to CASSYSVLGGNNEQFF.